Detailed here is one TCR beta chain. This clone was recorded a few times. The target of this receptor is not known. Relative to the germline gene, one junction end is altered; a read error may explain this. This specimen's time point label, per the study, means: neoterminal ileum biopsy at postoperative endoscopy, about 6 months after surgery. To be eligible, patients had to be adults with ileal or ileocolonic Crohn's disease and an indication for ileocolonic resection. Whole ileal mucosal biopsies were stored frozen at -80°C before DNA extraction. Genomic DNA was isolated from frozen whole biopsies using a TRizol-based method, and the DNA was quantified with a NanoDrop 2000 spectrophotometer. CDR1 and CDR2, per the germline V gene, are MNHNS and SASEGT. The CDR3 starts with the cysteine, ends with the phenylalanine, and has 14 residues. The CDR3 DNA has 42 bases and is translated from base 1. Five hundred nanograms of biopsy DNA per sample were submitted for commercial TCRB immunosequencing. Adaptive Biotechnology amplified CDR3 regions from genomic DNA with a two-step multiplex PCR that controlled for amplification bias. The first PCR used primers for every V and J gene segment; the second PCR added barcodes and Illumina adapters. CDR3 libraries were sequenced using an Illumina instrument. As for the original processing: The analysis used both the pipelines supplied by the vendor and custom analysis of the raw data in R/Bioconductor with R version 3.3.0. Clonality, ranging from 0 to 1, was calculated as the inverse of the normalised Shannon entropy of all productive clones. High-frequency clones were defined as the share of the repertoire taken up by the top 100 clones, keeping only clones that passed a 95% confidence test. The Simpson index measured repertoire diversity, and the Morisita-Horn index measured overlap between samples. TCRdb obtained this table from immuneACCESS and retained in-frame rearrangements with V and J assigned. These tables miss some clones; where compared with another copy, unresolved V genes account for less than half of the shortfall, and the remainder is unexplained. V and J calls and clone size are given by that table; D and trimming were obtained from the DNA. The sample includes over 9,000 clones, with around 72% observed a single time. The ten biggest clones cover approximately 15% of the sample.

This sample stems from a study of T cell repertoires in ileal Crohn's disease (dated by TCRdb to between 2018 and 2021). Turning to the overall study: The median duration of disease was 7.9 years, and at the time of surgery less than 40% of patients were active smokers. Every patient underwent surgery because of a complication, which was stricturing disease in roughly 61% and penetrating disease in around 39%. About half of the patients received postoperative therapy: 11 received thiopurines and 18 received anti-TNF agents. The M6 samples were biopsies of the neoterminal ileum collected during postoperative colonoscopy. A prospective multicentre cohort supplied the 57 Crohn's disease patients whose TCR repertoires were analysed. The study was conducted in parallel with a multicentre cohort that was designed to identify predictors of early endoscopic recurrence following ileocolonic resection. A Rutgeerts score higher than i0 was the definition used for endoscopic postoperative recurrence. A total of roughly 170 mucosal samples from roughly 60 patients were sequenced, collected from several sites on the surgical specimen and at postoperative endoscopy.

What the research found in general, with its limitations: Patients who were active smokers at surgery had a significantly higher proportion of clonal expansions than non-smokers (about 25% vs 20%, p=0.02). Sorted CD8 T cells carried more high-frequency clones than CD4 T cells, suggesting mucosal expansions were mainly CD8. Endoscopic recurrence was linked to a higher percentage of high-frequency clones at surgery, and recurrence occurred in every patient whose clonality exceeded 26.8% (18/57). The timing of postoperative endoscopy varied within the first year after surgery, and the median delay was nearly 7 months. Only a subgroup of patients, of unstated size, had mucosal CD4 and CD8 T cells sorted and sequenced.

Rearrangement joined TRBV6-1 to TRBJ1-2, with a weak D call of TRBD1 (6 bases match). Sequenced sample: ileal tissue. This clonotype was obtained from an adult with Crohn's disease. The sequence in DNA is TGTGCCAGCAGAGAAGATACAGGGATCTATGGCTACACCTTC. It encodes CASREDTGIYGYTF.